Listed below are T cell receptor beta chains from one sample, sequenced in a study of cytomegalovirus exposure and HLA in healthy donors. The protocol was immunoSEQ multiplex PCR, while the TCRdb copy is restricted to in-frame clones and leaves out a portion. The sample holds tens of thousands of clones, less than 80% seen once. The sequenced sample consisted of PBMCs. These receptors all come from a woman aged 40 to 49 in good health and CMV-seronegative. CDR3s include the opening cysteine and the closing phenylalanine or tryptophan. The order of the fields is D gene, V gene, clone size, J gene, CDR3 DNA, CDR3 protein. D genes are given only for firm matches. Expanded clones are given a class, and other clones once, few, many or no size at all.

-	TRBV7-9	-	TRBJ2-1	TGTGCCAGCAGCTTAGGAGGTGTTGGGAATGAGCAGTTCTTC	CASSLGGVGNEQFF
-	TRBV15	-	TRBJ1-5	TGTGCCACCAGCAGAGTGGACAGAGGGTATCAGCCCCAGCATTTT	CATSRVDRGYQPQHF
TRBD2	TRBV6-1	-	TRBJ2-1	TGTGCCAGCAGGTTAGCGGGAGCGGGGCATGAGCAGTTCTTC	CASRLAGAGHEQFF
-	TRBV7-2	few	TRBJ1-5	TGTGCCAGCAGCCCTCACTTACCCCGTCTCGCAAATCAGCCCCAGCATTTT	CASSPHLPRLANQPQHF
TRBD2	TRBV4-2	few	TRBJ2-1	TGTGCCAGCAGCCCGAAGGGACTACAAGTAGCCTACAATGAGCAGTTCTTC	CASSPKGLQVAYNEQFF
TRBD1	TRBV19	-	TRBJ1-4	TGTGCCAGTAGGGGCGCAGGGGGCATTAATGAAAAACTGTTTTTT	CASRGAGGINEKLFF
-	TRBV9	-	TRBJ2-1	TGTGCCAGCAGTCCAGGGGTTAATGAGCAGTTCTTC	CASSPGVNEQFF
-	TRBV7-7	few	TRBJ2-5	TGTGCCAGCAGCTCCAACATCCAAGAGACCCAGTACTTC	CASSSNIQETQYF
TRBD1	TRBV11-2	-	TRBJ1-1	TGTGCCAGCAGCTCACAGGGGGTCCTGGGAACTGAAGCTTTCTTT	CASSSQGVLGTEAFF
-	TRBV5-1	-	TRBJ1-2	TGCGCCAGCAGCCCCGGTAGTGGGAGCATCTATGGCTACACCTTC	CASSPGSGSIYGYTF
TRBD2	TRBV7-9	-	TRBJ2-7	TGTGCCAGCAGCCCCCAACTAGCGGGAGGCAAATACGAGCAGTACTTC	CASSPQLAGGKYEQYF
-	TRBV5-1	-	TRBJ2-2	TGCGCCAGCAGAGTACTTGCGAACACCGGGGAGCTGTTTTTT	CASRVLANTGELFF
-	TRBV13	-	TRBJ2-3	TGTGCCAGCAGCTTAAGTCAGTTCACAGATACGCAGTATTTT	CASSLSQFTDTQYF
TRBD1	TRBV5-1	-	TRBJ2-5	TGCGCCAGCAGCTCCCCTAGAGACCGTCAGGGGGCTCAAGAGACCCAGTACTTC	CASSSPRDRQGAQETQYF
-	TRBV4-1	-	TRBJ1-5	TGCGCCAGCAGCCGAGGGAACGGACAGCCCCAGCATTTT	CASSRGNGQPQHF
-	TRBV10-3	-	TRBJ2-1	TGTGCCATCAAGGTCGAGCGGAACAATGAGCAGTTCTTC	CAIKVERNNEQFF
TRBD1	TRBV5-1	-	TRBJ1-2	TGCGCCAGCAGCCTGGACAGGGAGTTTTATGGCTACACCTTC	CASSLDREFYGYTF
TRBD2	TRBV4-1	-	TRBJ2-5	TGCGCCAGCAGCCAAGATGGCGGGAGGGGACAAGAGACCCAGTACTTC	CASSQDGGRGQETQYF
-	TRBV27	-	TRBJ1-5	TGTGCCAGCAGTTTCGTCGGACACCACAATCAGCCCCAGCATTTT	CASSFVGHHNQPQHF
-	TRBV5-1	-	TRBJ1-1	TGCGCCAGCAGCTTTAGCACAGGAAACACTGAAGCTTTCTTT	CASSFSTGNTEAFF
TRBD1	TRBV4-1	-	TRBJ1-6	TGCGCCAGCAGCCAAGAAGGGGACAGTTATTCACCCCTCCACTTT	CASSQEGDSYSPLHF
TRBD2	TRBV27	-	TRBJ2-1	TGTGCCAGCAGTTTAACGGCTAGCGGGAGGCGCTCCTACAATGAGCAGTTCTTC	CASSLTASGRRSYNEQFF
-	TRBV30	-	TRBJ1-1	TGTGCCTGGAAGGAGAGGAGGAACACTGAAGCTTTCTTT	CAWKERRNTEAFF
TRBD1	TRBV28	-	TRBJ1-5	TGTGCCAGCAATGACGGGATAGACAGGGGATATCAGCCCCAGCATTTT	CASNDGIDRGYQPQHF
-	TRBV4-1	-	TRBJ2-2	TGCGCCAGCAGCCAAGATAACGACAGCCCGAACACCGGGGAGCTGTTTTTT	CASSQDNDSPNTGELFF
-	TRBV5-4	-	TRBJ1-3	TGTGCCGGCAGCCCTACTTCCTCCCCTGGAAACACCATATATTTT	CAGSPTSSPGNTIYF
-	TRBV21-1	-	TRBJ1-5	TGTGCCACCGGGGGCGGGAGTAATCAGCCCCAGCATTTT	CATGGGSNQPQHF
-	TRBV29-1	-	TRBJ2-1	TGCAGCGTTGAAGGGCCCCGAGGGGGGTTCTTC	CSVEGPRGGFF
-	TRBV6-6	few	TRBJ2-1	TGTGCCAGCAGCCCCTCTCTACAGCTGGAAAATGAGCAGTTCTTC	CASSPSLQLENEQFF
-	TRBV5-1	-	TRBJ2-3	TGCGCCAGCAGCTCCTCAGGGCTAGATACGCAGTATTTT	CASSSSGLDTQYF
TRBD1	TRBV18	-	TRBJ1-6	TGTGCCAGCTCACCGTGGGGACAGGGCAATTCACCCCTCCACTTT	CASSPWGQGNSPLHF
-	TRBV20-1	-	TRBJ2-7	TGCAGTGCTGTAGAGGGAGTAGAGCAGTACTTC	CSAVEGVEQYF